This T cell receptor (beta chain) appears in the sequencing data of a study of OX40 agonist ivuxolimab in advanced cancers. Background on the study: Those enrolled were approximately 87% male, with a mean age of about 66 years and ages from about 20 to 85. Findings of the study overall: Not determined was the antigen specificity of the expanded peripheral T cells. The study found among the lowest clonal expansion in partial responders at 0.1-3.0 mg/kg. Low normalized T-cell clonal expansion also characterized some of the nonresponders.

Note on this clone: Its antigen is still unknown.

The trim removed 6 bases at V and 8 bases at J, leaving 6 bases unmatched. In germline, CDR1 is SNHLY, CDR2 FYNNEI. CDR3 length: 12 amino acids. Repertoires were generated with immunoSEQ multiplex PCR, while TCRdb's copy carries only in-frame clones and drops some. The sample consists of roughly 86,000 clones, around 86% of them appearing once. V gene TRBV2 combines with J gene TRBJ2-7, with TRBD1 identical over 8 bases. This clonotype originated in an adult with an advanced solid tumor such as melanoma, head and neck, liver or kidney cancer. The source material was CD4+ or CD8+ T cells sorted from blood, sampled in a trial of the OX40 agonist ivuxolimab. CDR3 in DNA: TGTGCCAGCAGCCGACAGGGGAGACAGCAGTACTTC. As protein: CASSRQGRQQYF.